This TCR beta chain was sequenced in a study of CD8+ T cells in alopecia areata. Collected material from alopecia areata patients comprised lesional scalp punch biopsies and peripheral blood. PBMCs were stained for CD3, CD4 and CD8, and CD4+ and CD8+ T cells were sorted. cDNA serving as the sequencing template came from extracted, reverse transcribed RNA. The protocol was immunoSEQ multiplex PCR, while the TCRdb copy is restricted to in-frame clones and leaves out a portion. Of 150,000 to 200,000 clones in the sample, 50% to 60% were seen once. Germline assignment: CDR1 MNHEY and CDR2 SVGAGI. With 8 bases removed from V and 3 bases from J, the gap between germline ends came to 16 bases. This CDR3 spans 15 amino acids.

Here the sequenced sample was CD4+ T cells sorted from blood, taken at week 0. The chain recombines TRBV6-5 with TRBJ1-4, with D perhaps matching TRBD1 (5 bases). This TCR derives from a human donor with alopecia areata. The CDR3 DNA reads TGTGCCAGCGGAGCCCAGGGTCGAGCTAATGAAAAACTGTTTTTT. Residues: CASGAQGRANEKLFF.